These 9 T cell receptor beta chains originate from one sample sequenced in a study of human T cells and chemical hapten exposure. The treatment here: therapeutic diphenylcyclopropenone sensitization with weekly scalp DPC. For the library, individual cDNA molecules each received unique molecular identifiers. TCRdb used MiXCR to reprocess the reads, holding one entry per CDR3 protein. In all, the sample yields ten to twelve distinct CDR3 sequences. Sequencing was performed on whole blood, taken before DPC sensitization or 2, 6, or about 24 weeks after (not recorded which). These receptors all come from an adult with alopecia areata. Some clones in this sample may be carry-over from other donors' samples. This table probably holds off-target reads from a library built for another chain.

This chain links TRBV6-4 with TRBJ1-5; D uncertain. Trimming pared 5 bases from V and 7 bases from J, leaving 12 bases between. The CDR3 is made up of 13 amino acids. CDR1 and CDR2 from the germline V gene are MRHNA and SNTAGT. The CDR3 is CASSIGGEQPQHF. CDR3 DNA: TGTGCCAGCAGTATAGGCGGTGAGCAGCCCCAGCATTTT.

The chain recombines TRBV3-1 with TRBJ2-1, with 11 bases that match TRBD2. V lost 0 bases to trimming and J lost 13 bases; unmatched junction nucleotides: 11. The CDR3 consists of 16 residues. Germline V gene lookup returns CDR1 LGHDT and CDR2 YNNKEL (reference sequence). The CDR3 DNA reads as TGTGCCAGCAGCCAAGAGGATAGCGGGAGGGCGCGTGATCAGTTCTTC. Its translation: CASSQEDSGRARDQFF.

This clonotype was seen a single time. V is TRBV5-6 and J is TRBJ2-5; D ambiguous. The V end lost 0 bases, the J end lost 9 bases, and 12 bases lay between the germline ends. The CDR3 covers 13 residues. The germline V gene has CDR1 SGHDT and CDR2 YYEEEE. The CDR3 spells CASSLDVDEAQYF. Here the CDR3 DNA reads TGTGCCAGCAGCTTGGATGTGGACGAGGCCCAGTACTTC.

The rearrangement uses TRBV5-1 and TRBJ1-1, with a possible D match to TRBD1 (6 bases). Trimming took 0 bases from V and 3 from J, leaving 24 bases between them. The CDR3 runs to 19 residues. Germline V CDR1 and CDR2: SGHRS, YFSETQ. The CDR3 nucleotides read TGCGCCAGCAGCTTGGCCGGATCGAGAACAGGGCGGACGGACACTGAAGCTTTCTTT. Translation: CASSLAGSRTGRTDTEAFF.

The chain uses TRBV20-1 and TRBJ1-5; D may be TRBD1 (5 bases). This CDR3 is built from 14 residues. The V end lost 1 base, the J end lost 0 bases, and 7 bases lay between the germline ends. The germline V gene has CDR1 DFQATT and CDR2 SNEGSKA (reference sequence). The CDR3: CSARGGNSNQPQHF. CDR3 nucleotide sequence: TGCAGTGCTAGAGGGGGGAATAGCAATCAGCCCCAGCATTTT.

V gene TRBV29-1 combines with J gene TRBJ2-7; TRBD2 agrees at 9 bases. V dropped 7 bases and J dropped 0; count of bases not matched to a gene: 7. This CDR3 contains 14 residues. Germline V CDR1 and CDR2: SQVTM, ANQGSEA. The CDR3 region is CSAEGSGSSYEQYF. The CDR3 DNA follows: TGCAGCGCCGAGGGTAGCGGGAGCTCCTACGAGCAGTACTTC.

This chain uses TRBV7-9 with TRBJ1-1; D gene uncertain. Germline CDR1 reads SEHNR; CDR2 reads FQNEAQ (reference sequence). Trimming left V 2 bases short and J 0 bases short, with 7 bases between. The CDR3 contains 14 residues. DNA for the CDR3: TGTGCCAGCAGCTTAAAACAGATGAACACTGAAGCTTTCTTT. This encodes CASSLKQMNTEAFF.

The V call is TRBV7-3, the J call TRBJ2-2; D possibly corresponds to TRBD2 (5 bases). Per the germline V gene, CDR1 is SGHTA and CDR2 is FQGTGA. Between the trimmed V and J ends, which lost 1 base and 3 bases, there was a span of 6 bases. The CDR3 has 14 residues. Here the CDR3 reads CASSLMRDTGELFF. CDR3 nucleotides: TGTGCCAGCAGCTTAATGAGGGACACCGGGGAGCTGTTTTTT.

The chain is built from TRBV5-1 and TRBJ2-7; D call uncertain. Between the trimmed V and J ends, which lost 4 bases and 2 bases, there was a span of 10 bases. The V gene's germline CDR1 is SGHRS and CDR2 YFSETQ. There are 13 residues in the CDR3. CDR3 protein: CASSAVGTYEQYF. The CDR3 region has the DNA TGCGCCAGCAGCGCTGTTGGAACCTACGAGCAGTACTTC.